Detailed here is one T cell receptor (beta chain). As yet, its antigen is unknown. Generated by immunoSEQ multiplex PCR, the TCRdb table keeps only in-frame clones and is missing some. The sample holds 100,000 to 150,000 clones, around 89% seen once. The record originates from a study of T cell responses to AZD1222 COVID-19 vaccine. Study-level points and caveats: Clonal diversity may have been underestimated in mostly white British donors. Only a handful of individuals given AZD1222 were seropositive at baseline.

Unmatched junction bases numbered 6, after V lost 2 bases and J lost 6 bases. CDR3 length: 17 amino acids. CDR1 SGHVS and CDR2 FNYEAQ come from the germline V gene. This sequence joins TRBV7-6 and TRBJ2-2; 13 bases fit TRBD2. Sequencing used peripheral blood, obtained on day 0 of MenACWY control vaccination. The TCR originated in an adult in good health. The CDR3 DNA follows: TGTGCCAGCAGCTTAATGGGACTAGCGGGGTACTCCGGGGAGCTGTTTTTT. Protein: CASSLMGLAGYSGELFF.